A selection of T cell receptor beta chains follows, all from one sample in a study of regulatory T cells in long-lasting Graves disease. TCRdb recomputed calls from the multiplex PCR reads with MiXCR, one row per CDR3 protein. This sample has about 620,000 distinct CDR3 sequences, with under 20% found just once. This sample was shared with a second study, whose subject was T cells in Graves' hyperthyroidism and ophthalmopathy.

Material: peripheral blood mononuclear cells (PBMCs), obtained at new diagnosis, from a patient treated with antithyroid drugs. These receptors were taken from a woman in her thirties with Graves disease. The CDR3 runs from the conserved cysteine through the conserved F or W. Fields, in order: V gene, J gene, CDR3 protein.

TRBV28,-,CASSFAGVAKTQYF
TRBV7-8,TRBJ2-5,CASSATRDRGGSETQYF
TRBV15,TRBJ2-2,CATSTTEGRLAGELFF
TRBV3-1,TRBJ2-2,CASSQDGGTSGELFF
TRBV28,TRBJ1-2,CASAPGQGNVGYTF
TRBV9,TRBJ1-2,CASTSGSDRGQRDGYTF
TRBV2,TRBJ2-7,CASNSRGAPYEQYF
TRBV11-3,TRBJ2-3,CASSARRTDTQYF
TRBV9,TRBJ1-4,CASSEGDRGTNEKLFF
TRBV5-1,TRBJ2-2,CASSLLRGPTGELFF
TRBV4-1,TRBJ2-1,CASGTSGALLNEQFF
TRBV30,TRBJ2-1,CAWSGDQGLYNEQFF
TRBV19,TRBJ2-3,CASSTQDLSTDTQYF
TRBV2,TRBJ2-5,CASRPGLAGETQYF
TRBV13,TRBJ2-7,CASPGHNYEQYF
TRBV7-2,TRBJ2-1,CASSYWTSGRGSYNEQFF
TRBV6-1,TRBJ1-1,CASSEEGWTEAFF
TRBV20-1,TRBJ2-3,CSVTAASGSSDTQYF
TRBV12-3/TRBV12-4,TRBJ2-1,CASSWGTHEQFF
TRBV3-1,TRBJ2-5,CASSQVGRHREETQYF
TRBV27,TRBJ2-3,CASRPSRTKTDTQYF
TRBV20-1,TRBJ2-4,CSAGRSLAKNIQYF
TRBV6-5,TRBJ2-3,CASSYSTSTDTQCF
TRBV28,TRBJ1-1,CASCPARQGRSGAFF
TRBV5-1,TRBJ2-3,CASSQGTSGSTDTQYF
TRBV28,TRBJ2-1,CASRPPGLVANEQFF
TRBV2,TRBJ2-5,CASSETSGVWKTQYF
TRBV11-2,TRBJ2-3,CASSLGRGGDTQYF
TRBV24-1,TRBJ2-6,CATMAPLGTASSGANVLTF
TRBV30,TRBJ2-7,CAWSQQEGEQYF
TRBV27,TRBJ2-7,CACRSLAGGEQYF
TRBV20-1,TRBJ2-7,CSATGTYEQYF
TRBV12-3/TRBV12-4,TRBJ1-1,CASTPGLTEAFF
TRBV18,TRBJ2-1,CASSPQGYNEQFF
TRBV10-3,TRBJ1-6,CAISDQSNSPLHF
TRBV28,TRBJ2-7,CASSFPGGLGSIYEQYF
TRBV20-1,TRBJ1-1,CSARDPGDPMNTEAFF